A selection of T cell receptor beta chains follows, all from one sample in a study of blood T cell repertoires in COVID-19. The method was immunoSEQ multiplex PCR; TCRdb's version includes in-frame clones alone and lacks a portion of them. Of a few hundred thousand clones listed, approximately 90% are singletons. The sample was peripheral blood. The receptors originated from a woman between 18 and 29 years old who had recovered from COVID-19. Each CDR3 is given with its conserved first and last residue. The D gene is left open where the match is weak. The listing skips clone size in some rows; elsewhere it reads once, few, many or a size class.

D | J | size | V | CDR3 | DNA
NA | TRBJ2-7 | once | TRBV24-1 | CATSERAGSSYEQYF | TGTGCCACCAGTGAACGGGCTGGGAGCTCCTACGAGCAGTACTTC
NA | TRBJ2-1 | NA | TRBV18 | CASSPAGSSYNEQFF | TGTGCCAGCTCACCCGCGGGAAGCTCCTACAATGAGCAGTTCTTC
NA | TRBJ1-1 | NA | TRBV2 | CASSEHLNTEAFF | TGTGCCAGCAGTGAACACTTGAACACTGAAGCTTTCTTT
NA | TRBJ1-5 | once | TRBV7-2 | CASSLDAGRHQPQHF | TGTGCCAGCAGCTTAGATGCAGGGCGTCATCAGCCCCAGCATTTT
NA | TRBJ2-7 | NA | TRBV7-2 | CASSLGLGSAYEQYF | TGTGCCAGCAGCTTAGGTCTCGGGAGTGCCTACGAGCAGTACTTC
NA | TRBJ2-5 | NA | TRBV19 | CASSFTRNQAETQYF | TGTGCCAGTAGTTTTACCCGTAACCAGGCGGAGACCCAGTACTTC
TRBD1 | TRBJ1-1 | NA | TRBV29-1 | CSAPRKRDRGITEAFF | TGCAGCGCCCCCAGAAAAAGAGACAGGGGGATCACTGAAGCTTTCTTT
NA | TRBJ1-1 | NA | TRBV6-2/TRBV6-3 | CASSLRGGVGVTEAFF | TGTGCCAGCAGCCTAAGGGGGGGCGTCGGAGTTACTGAAGCTTTCTTT
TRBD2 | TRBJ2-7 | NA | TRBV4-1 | CASSELAGAGYEQYF | TGCGCCAGCAGCGAATTAGCGGGGGCTGGGTACGAGCAGTACTTC
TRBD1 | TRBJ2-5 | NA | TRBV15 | CATSRSTTGGQETQYF | TGTGCCACCAGCCGAAGTACGACAGGGGGCCAAGAGACCCAGTACTTC
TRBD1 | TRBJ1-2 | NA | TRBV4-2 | CASSQSDRDYGYTF | TGTGCCAGCAGCCAATCCGACAGGGACTATGGCTACACCTTC
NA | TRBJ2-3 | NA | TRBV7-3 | CASSRFSSTDTQYF | TGTGCCAGCAGTCGTTTCAGTAGCACAGATACGCAGTATTTT
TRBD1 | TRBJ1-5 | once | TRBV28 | CATNRGHGNQPQHF | TGTGCCACCAACAGGGGGCACGGCAATCAGCCCCAGCATTTT
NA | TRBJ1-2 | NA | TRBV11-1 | CASGFRNYGYTF | TGTGCCAGCGGTTTCAGGAACTATGGCTACACCTTC
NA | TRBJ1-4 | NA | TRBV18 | CASSPPYDGGEKLFF | TGTGCCAGCTCACCGCCATACGACGGGGGGGAAAAACTGTTTTTT
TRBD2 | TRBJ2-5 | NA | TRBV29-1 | CSAQTSGQETQYF | TGCAGCGCCCAGACTAGCGGCCAAGAGACCCAGTACTTC
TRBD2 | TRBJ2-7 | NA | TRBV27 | CASSFGASGTYEQYF | TGTGCCAGCAGTTTTGGGGCTAGCGGGACCTACGAGCAGTACTTC
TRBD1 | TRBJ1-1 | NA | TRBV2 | CASTGDRFNTEAFF | TGTGCCAGCACTGGGGACAGATTTAACACTGAAGCTTTCTTT
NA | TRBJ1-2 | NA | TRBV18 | CASSPPGRGGYTF | TGTGCCAGCTCACCACCCGGTAGGGGAGGCTACACCTTC
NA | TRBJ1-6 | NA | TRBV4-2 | CASSQESGRGASPLHF | TGTGCCAGCAGCCAAGAATCGGGCAGGGGAGCATCACCCCTCCACTTT
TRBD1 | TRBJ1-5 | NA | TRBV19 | CASSILGQGGNQPQHF | TGTGCCAGTAGTATTCTAGGACAGGGCGGTAATCAGCCCCAGCATTTT
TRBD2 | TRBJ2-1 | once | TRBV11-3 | CASSSPFGGRGNEQFF | TGTGCCAGCAGCTCCCCCTTTGGCGGGAGAGGGAATGAGCAGTTCTTC
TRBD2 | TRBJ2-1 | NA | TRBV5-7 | CASSLASGYYNEQFF | TGTGCCAGCAGCTTAGCTAGCGGCTACTACAATGAGCAGTTCTTC
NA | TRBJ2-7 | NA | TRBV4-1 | CASSLMPATASYEQYF | TGCGCCAGCAGCCTAATGCCAGCGACCGCCTCCTACGAGCAGTACTTC
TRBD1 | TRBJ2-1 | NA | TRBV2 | CASTLSGQGEQFF | TGTGCCAGCACCCTCTCTGGACAGGGAGAGCAGTTCTTC
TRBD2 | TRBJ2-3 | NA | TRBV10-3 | CAIAEPLAGGTQYF | TGTGCCATCGCCGAACCACTAGCGGGGGGTACGCAGTATTTT
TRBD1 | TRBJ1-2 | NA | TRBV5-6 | CASSFYSPDRWYGYTF | TGTGCCAGCAGCTTCTATAGCCCGGACAGGTGGTATGGCTACACCTTC
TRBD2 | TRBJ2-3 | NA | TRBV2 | CASSEGVTSGITDTQYF | TGTGCCAGCAGTGAAGGGGTGACTAGCGGGATCACAGATACGCAGTATTTT
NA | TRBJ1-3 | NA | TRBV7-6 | CASSLWTASSGNTIYF | TGTGCCAGCAGCTTATGGACAGCGAGCTCTGGAAACACCATATATTTT
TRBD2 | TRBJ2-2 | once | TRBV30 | CAWRKGGLADYTGELFF | TGTGCCTGGAGGAAGGGAGGACTAGCGGATTACACCGGGGAGCTGTTTTTT
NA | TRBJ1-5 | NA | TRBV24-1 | CATSDPRQNNQPQHF | TGTGCCACCAGTGATCCTAGACAGAACAATCAGCCCCAGCATTTT
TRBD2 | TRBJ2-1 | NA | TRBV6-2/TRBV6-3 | CASSYGGRAQFF | TGTGCCAGCAGTTACGGCGGGAGGGCCCAGTTCTTC
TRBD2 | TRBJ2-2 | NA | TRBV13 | CASSLFMTSANTGELFF | TGTGCCAGCAGCTTATTTATGACTAGCGCGAACACCGGGGAGCTGTTTTTT
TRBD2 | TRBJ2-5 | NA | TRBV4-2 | CASSQGTRPQETQYF | TGTGCCAGCAGCCAAGGGACTAGACCACAAGAGACCCAGTACTTC
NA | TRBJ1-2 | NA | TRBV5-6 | CASSSRDNPGYAVYTF | TGTGCCAGCAGCTCCCGGGACAACCCAGGATATGCCGTCTACACCTTC
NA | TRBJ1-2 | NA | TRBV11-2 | CASRLERGDFYGYTF | TGTGCCAGCAGGTTAGAACGGGGAGACTTCTATGGCTACACCTTC
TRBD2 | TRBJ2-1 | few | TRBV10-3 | CAISAGGYNEQFF | TGTGCCATCAGTGCGGGAGGCTACAATGAGCAGTTCTTC
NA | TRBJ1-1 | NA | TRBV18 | CASSLYIEAATEAFF | TGTGCCAGCTCACTCTATATCGAGGCGGCAACTGAAGCTTTCTTT
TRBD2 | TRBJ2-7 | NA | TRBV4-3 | CASSQDGLAGSEQYF | TGCGCCAGCAGCCAAGATGGCCTAGCGGGATCCGAGCAGTACTTC
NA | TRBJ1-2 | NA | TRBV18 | CASSPDGAYGYTF | TGTGCCAGCTCACCAGACGGAGCCTATGGCTACACCTTC
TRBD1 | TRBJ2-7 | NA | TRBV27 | CASSVTDRGAYEQYF | TGTGCCAGCAGTGTCACCGACAGGGGCGCCTACGAGCAGTACTTC
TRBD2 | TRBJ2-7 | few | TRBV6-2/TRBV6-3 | CASSYTSGSYEQYF | TGTGCCAGCAGTTATACTAGCGGCTCCTACGAGCAGTACTTC
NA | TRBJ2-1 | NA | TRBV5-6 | CASSLRVGGKYNEQFF | TGTGCCAGCAGCTTAAGGGTCGGCGGGAAATACAATGAGCAGTTCTTC
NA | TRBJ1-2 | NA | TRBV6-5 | CASRSSGSDYGYTF | TGTGCCAGCAGAAGCAGCGGATCAGACTATGGCTACACCTTC